This entry lists 16 T cell receptor beta chains sequenced from one sample in a study of blood T cells in healthy people across ages. Sample-barcoded 5' priming and a J-beta primer mix drove a second PCR of about 6 to 12 cycles. Each CDR3 protein gets one entry after TCRdb re-called the 5' RACE reads with MiXCR. The table shows roughly 790,000 distinct CDR3 sequences, with roughly 41% occurring only once. The sequenced sample was blood. The receptors originated from a woman in her sixties in good health.

The chain carries TRBV10-3 and TRBJ1-1; the D gene is possibly TRBD1 (5 bases). The ends were cut back, 0 bases at V and 7 bases at J, with 15 bases in the middle. The CDR3 extends over 15 amino acids. Germline V gene data show CDR1 as ENHRY and CDR2 as SYGVKD. The CDR3: CAISESYRSGFEAFF. For the CDR3, the DNA is TGTGCCATCAGTGAGTCCTACAGGTCAGGGTTTGAAGCTTTCTTT.

The V and J genes are TRBV5-1 and TRBJ2-3; 7 bases are shared with TRBD1. Trimming took 4 bases from V and 5 from J; bases not matched to a gene: 10. There are 15 residues in the CDR3. Germline CDR1 and CDR2: SGHRS and YFSETQ. CDR3 bases: TGCGCCAGCAGCCCGACAGGGTTTTTCCAAGATACGCAGTATTTT. As protein: CASSPTGFFQDTQYF.

This chain joins TRBV18 and TRBJ2-3; D is undetermined. With 3 bases removed from V and 4 bases from J, the gap between germline ends came to 11 bases. Germline CDR1 reads KGHSH; CDR2 reads LQKENI. This CDR3 is built from 14 residues. In DNA, the CDR3 is TGTGCCAGCTCACCGACGTCAATCGCAGATACGCAGTATTTT. It specifies CASSPTSIADTQYF. The full variable domain, with the rest looked up from reference TRBV18 and TRBJ2-3, is NAGVMQNPRHLVRRRGQEARLRCSPMKGHSHVYWYRQLPEEGLKFMVYLQKENIIDESGMPKERFSAEFPKEGPSILRIQQVVRGDSAAYFCASSPTSIADTQYFGPGTRLTVL.

The gene calls are TRBV5-1 and TRBJ1-2, with D unclear. The germline V gene encodes CDR1 SGHRS and CDR2 YFSETQ. Trimming cost V 4 bases and J 1 base, with 8 bases left between them. This CDR3 spans 13 amino acids. The CDR3 nucleotides are TGCGCCAGCAGCGATGGGTTTAACTATGGCTACACCTTC. Translation: CASSDGFNYGYTF.

This sequence joins TRBV28 and TRBJ2-1; 12 bases fit TRBD2. The junction had 16 bases not matched to a gene; V was cut back by 4 bases and J by 9 bases. The CDR3 sequence is 18 residues long. Germline V CDR1 and CDR2: MDHEN, SYDVKM. The CDR3 sequence is CASSSSTSGSSYTSEQFF. The CDR3 DNA reads as TGTGCCAGCAGTTCGTCGACTAGCGGGAGTTCCTATACAAGTGAGCAGTTCTTC.

Comment on this clonotype: Possible read error: a much larger clone is one base away. The J gene is TRBJ2-7, the V gene TRBV5-1, with TRBD2 matching 7 bases. The length of the CDR3 is 13 residues. The germline V gene encodes CDR1 SGHRS and CDR2 YFSETQ. CDR3 amino acids: CAGSFAGAYEQYF. The CDR3 region has the DNA TGCGCCGGCAGCTTTGCGGGAGCCTACGAGCAGTACTTC.

The V gene is TRBV20-1, the J gene TRBJ2-7, with D perhaps TRBD1 (6 bases). In germline, CDR1 is DFQATT, CDR2 SNEGSKA (reference sequence). The germline V and J ends were trimmed by 6 bases and 10 bases, with 13 bases remaining between them. The CDR3 length is 10 residues. The CDR3 is CSAPMGAQYF. CDR3 DNA: TGCAGTGCCCCGATGGGGGCCCAGTACTTC.

This clonotype was seen once. This chain joins TRBV7-6 and TRBJ2-1, with 8 nucleotides matching TRBD2. After removal of 5 bases from V and 3 bases from J, the junction contained 9 bases not matched to a gene. From germline, CDR1 is SGHVS and CDR2 FNYEAQ. The CDR3 is made up of 16 amino acids. DNA for the CDR3: TGTGCCAGCAGCCCCCAGGGACTAGGAAGCTACAATGAGCAGTTCTTC. Translated: CASSPQGLGSYNEQFF.

The rearrangement uses TRBV12-3 or TRBV12-4 and TRBJ2-1, with 14 nucleotides matching TRBD2. This CDR3 comprises 18 residues. V dropped 5 bases and J dropped 1; count of bases not matched to a gene: 7. As DNA, the CDR3 is TGTGCCAGCAGTAGGGGACTAGCGGGAGTGGGGTCCTACAATGAGCAGTTCTTC. Translated, it gives CASSRGLAGVGSYNEQFF.

V is TRBV10-3 and J is TRBJ2-1, with D hard to call. This CDR3 region has 16 residues. Trimming left V 6 bases short and J 0 bases short, with 15 bases between. The germline CDR1 and CDR2 sequences are ENHRY and SYGVKD. CDR3 amino acids: CAISEDRGISYNEQFF. For the CDR3, the DNA is TGTGCCATCAGCGAGGATCGTGGGATCTCCTACAATGAGCAGTTCTTC.

This clonotype has a handful of counts. The chain uses TRBV14 and TRBJ2-3; 15 nucleotides line up with TRBD2. Germline V gene lookup returns CDR1 SGHDN and CDR2 FVKESK. This CDR3 region has 18 residues. V shed 2 bases, J shed 4 bases, and the junction held 7 bases outside the gene matches. The CDR3 nucleotides are TGTGCCAGCAGCCAAACGGGGACTAGCGGGAGGAAAGCAGATACGCAGTATTTT. Translating gives CASSQTGTSGRKADTQYF.

Only a few counts were recorded for this clonotype. The chain combines TRBV20-1 with TRBJ2-3; the D gene could be TRBD1 or TRBD2 (5 bases each). Trimming stripped 2 bases from V and 3 bases from J, with 18 bases between. The CDR3 extends over 16 amino acids. The germline gives CDR1 DFQATT, CDR2 SNEGSKA (reference sequence). CDR3 residues: CSARPSGRVVTDTQYF. CDR3 nucleotides: TGCAGTGCTAGACCCTCGGGGCGGGTAGTGACAGATACGCAGTATTTT.

This clonotype showed up just a few times. The chain has TRBV29-1 and TRBJ2-7; no definite D call. Germline CDR1 is SQVTM and CDR2 is ANQGSEA. The germline V and J ends were trimmed by 5 bases and 4 bases, with 9 bases remaining between them. This CDR3 region has 11 residues. This CDR3 reads CSVRVGYEQYF. Here the CDR3 DNA reads TGCAGCGTTAGAGTCGGTTACGAGCAGTACTTC.

This clonotype was counted between two and nine times. The chain recombines TRBV18 with TRBJ2-1; D not certain. The end of the DNA is better explained by TRBJ2-7, so the J call may be wrong. CDR3 size: 14 residues. Germline values: CDR1 KGHSH, CDR2 LQKENI. CDR3 in amino acids: CASSPTALYNEQYF. The CDR3 DNA is TGTGCCAGCTCACCCACAGCCCTTTACAATGAGCAGTACTTC.

The V gene is TRBV5-1, the J gene TRBJ2-7; 7 bases fit TRBD1. Germline assignment: CDR1 SGHRS and CDR2 YFSETQ. With V trimmed by 5 bases and J by 3 bases, 5 bases remained unmatched. The CDR3 covers 13 residues. CDR3 in amino acids: CASSGDRNYEQYF. The CDR3 region has the DNA TGCGCCAGCAGTGGGGACAGAAACTACGAGCAGTACTTC. The full variable domain, with the rest looked up from reference TRBV5-1 and TRBJ2-7, is KAGVTQTPRYLIKTRGQQVTLSCSPISGHRSVSWYQQTPGQGLQFLFEYFSETQRNKGNFPGRFSGRQFSNSRSEMNVSTLELGDSALYLCASSGDRNYEQYFGPGTRLTVT.

For this clonotype: Sequence at one end of the junction differs from germline and may be a read error. The J gene is TRBJ2-3, the V gene TRBV3-1; a weak D match, TRBD2 (6 bases). The CDR3 is 18 amino acids. Germline CDR1 LGHDT, CDR2 YNNKEL (reference sequence). The CDR3 bases are TGTGCCTGCAGGAGGGGAGGAGACGGGGGAGTCTCGACAGATACGCAGTATTTT. Translation: CACRRGGDGGVSTDTQYF.